Each of the 26 T cell receptor beta chains below was sequenced from the same sample in a study of identical twins. TCRdb passed the 5' RACE reads through MiXCR, listing each CDR3 protein once. The data contain 550,000 to 800,000 distinct CDR3 sequences, 7% to 7.5% of them singletons. This sample was shared with a second study, whose subject was yellow fever vaccine responses in identical twins.

The specimen was PBMCs. The receptors originated from a woman aged 18-30 years in good health.

The J gene is TRBJ2-5, the V gene TRBV2; possibly TRBD1 for D (6 bases). CDR1 SNHLY and CDR2 FYNNEI come from the germline V gene. V lost 4 bases and J lost 5, with 17 bases in between. This CDR3 spans 15 amino acids. The CDR3 DNA follows: TGTGCCAGCAGTGTTCGACCGGGACATGGGGAGACCCAGTACTTC. As protein: CASSVRPGHGETQYF.

Only a few counts were recorded for this clonotype. The rearrangement joins TRBV7-9 to TRBJ2-7; D possibly corresponds to TRBD2 (6 bases). The germline V gene has CDR1 SEHNR and CDR2 FQNEAQ (reference sequence). There are 16 residues in the CDR3. Trimming took 2 bases from V and 0 from J, leaving 14 bases between them. For the CDR3, the DNA is TGTGCCAGCAGCTTATTTCCTAGCGTGAACTCCTACGAGCAGTACTTC. Protein: CASSLFPSVNSYEQYF.

This clonotype has a handful of counts. The chain is built from TRBV12-3 or TRBV12-4 and TRBJ2-1; D tentatively fits TRBD1 or TRBD2 (5 bases each). This CDR3 has 14 residues. V was cut by 7 bases and J by 1 base, with 11 bases left in between. The CDR3 region has the DNA TGTGCCAGCACCATGGGGGTATCCTACAATGAGCAGTTCTTC. It translates to CASTMGVSYNEQFF.

The V and J genes are TRBV19 and TRBJ2-1, with 8 positions matching TRBD2. The V gene end was trimmed by 7 bases and the J gene end by 6 bases; junction bases not matched to a gene: 5. CDR1 is LNHDA, CDR2 SQIVND, per germline (reference sequence). The CDR3 extends over 13 amino acids. Here the CDR3 reads CASKKRESNEQFF. CDR3 DNA: TGTGCCAGTAAGAAGCGGGAGAGCAATGAGCAGTTCTTC.

In this sample, this clonotype turned up many times. The J gene is TRBJ2-1, the V gene TRBV11-2; D remains unclear. There are 16 residues in the CDR3. Germline loops: CDR1 SGHAT, CDR2 FQNNGV. V dropped 2 bases and J dropped 0 bases, with 11 bases sitting between them. CDR3 coding DNA: TGTGCCAGCAGCTTACAGCCCCAGAGCTCCTACAATGAGCAGTTCTTC. Protein sequence: CASSLQPQSSYNEQFF.

There are a few counts of this clonotype. This rearrangement joins TRBV3-1 to TRBJ2-1; 9 positions match TRBD2. The V gene end was trimmed by 4 bases and the J gene end by 0 bases; junction bases not matched to a gene: 10. The CDR3 contains 18 residues. Germline lookup yields CDR1 LGHDT and CDR2 YNNKEL (reference sequence). The CDR3 DNA reads as TGTGCCAGCAGCCCTGGACTAGCGATTTCGGGCTCCTACAATGAGCAGTTCTTC. Amino acids: CASSPGLAISGSYNEQFF.

The chain links TRBV9 to TRBJ1-1; the match to TRBD1 covers 8 bases. This CDR3 spans 12 amino acids. V lost 3 bases to trimming and J lost 10 bases; unmatched junction nucleotides: 5. Germline values: CDR1 SGDLS, CDR2 YYNGEE. Here the CDR3 DNA reads TGTGCCAGCAGCGGGACAGGGATCGCAGCTTTCTTT. Encoded protein: CASSGTGIAAFF.

This clonotype was counted a few times. The chain employs TRBV4-2 and TRBJ2-7; the match to TRBD2 covers 9 bases. The CDR3 contains 15 residues. V dropped 0 bases and J dropped 5; count of bases not matched to a gene: 5. Germline CDR1 is LGHNA and CDR2 is YNFKEQ. DNA of the CDR3: TGTGCCAGCAGCCAAGATGTTAGCGGGAGAAACGAGCAGTACTTC. Translating gives CASSQDVSGRNEQYF.

This clonotype was seen repeatedly, ten times or more. V usage is TRBV21-1 and J usage is TRBJ2-1; the table's D call, TRBD1, has no DNA check behind it. TRBV21-1 is noted as a pseudogene. The CDR3 runs to 16 residues. The CDR3 spells CASSKALWEGAVEQFF. The CDR3, as DNA: TGTGCCAGCAGCAAAGCGCTTTGGGAGGGGGCGGTTGAGCAGTTCTTC.

This chain joins TRBV20-1 and TRBJ2-7; D is unclear. Trimming removed 5 bases at V and 0 bases at J, with 5 bases between. The CDR3 sequence is 11 residues long. Germline V gene sequence: CDR1 DFQATT, CDR2 SNEGSKA (reference sequence). The CDR3 loop is CSAASSYEQYF. CDR3 sequence (DNA): TGCAGTGCTGCGAGCTCCTACGAGCAGTACTTC.

The V gene is TRBV5-4, the J gene TRBJ1-1; D is unclear. Germline lookup yields CDR1 SGHNT and CDR2 YYREEE (reference sequence). The CDR3 is 13 residues long. V was clipped by 0 bases and J by 4 bases, with 7 bases between them. CDR3 loop: CASSLDTGTEAFF. DNA for the CDR3: TGTGCCAGCAGCTTGGACACGGGCACTGAAGCTTTCTTT.

The chain has TRBV24-1 and TRBJ2-3; no reliable D call. The germline V and J ends were trimmed by 3 bases and 7 bases, with 7 bases remaining between them. CDR3 size: 12 residues. Germline values: CDR1 KGHDR, CDR2 SFDVKD. CDR3 coding DNA: TGTGCCACCAGTGATACCCGTAATACGCAGTATTTT. Translating it yields CATSDTRNTQYF.

The rearrangement uses TRBV7-8 and TRBJ2-1; TRBD2 aligns across 11 bases. Looked up from germline, CDR1 is SGHVS and CDR2 is FQNEAQ. V was pared by 5 bases and J by 2 bases, with 8 bases of the junction left unmatched. This CDR3 spans 17 amino acids. CDR3 coding DNA: TGTGCCAGCAGCCAGAGGACTAGCGGGCTTGCCTACAATGAGCAGTTCTTC. The encoded protein is CASSQRTSGLAYNEQFF. Together with reference TRBV7-8 and TRBJ2-1, the CDR3 gives the full variable domain: GAGVSQSPRYKVAKRGQDVALRCDPISGHVSLFWYQQALGQGPEFLTYFQNEAQLDKSGLPSDRFFAERPEGSVSTLKIQRTQQEDSAVYLCASSQRTSGLAYNEQFFGPGTRLTVL.

The CDR3 DNA is TGCAGTGCTAGAGATCGCGAGCGGGAGAGCTCCTACGAGCAGTACTTC. Translation: CSARDRERESSYEQYF. The chain links TRBV20-1 to TRBJ2-7; TRBD2 matches 8 bases. J was trimmed by 0 bases and V by 0 bases; bases with no gene match: 7. Germline assignment: CDR1 DFQATT and CDR2 SNEGSKA (reference sequence). The CDR3 loop spans 16 amino acids.

The gene calls are TRBV6-2 or TRBV6-3 and TRBJ2-5; D is uncertain. Germline values: CDR1 MNHEY, CDR2 SVGEGT. Between the trimmed V and J ends, which lost 8 bases and 5 bases, there was a span of 12 bases. This CDR3 is built from 12 residues. CDR3 sequence reads: CASGPRVETQYF. The CDR3 nucleotides are TGTGCCAGCGGTCCACGGGTGGAGACCCAGTACTTC.

This clonotype was picked up many times. The rearrangement uses TRBV5-1 and TRBJ2-5, with D perhaps matching TRBD2 (5 bases). In germline, CDR1 is SGHRS, CDR2 YFSETQ. The CDR3 contains 14 residues. The V end lost 4 bases, the J end lost 3 bases, and 13 bases lay between the germline ends. The CDR3 sequence: CASSPLSGKETQYF. CDR3 bases: TGCGCCAGCAGCCCCTTGAGCGGTAAAGAGACCCAGTACTTC.

The gene calls are TRBV12-3 or TRBV12-4 and TRBJ2-2; 10 positions agree with TRBD2. This CDR3 is 15 amino acids long. After removal of 6 bases from V and 6 bases from J, the junction contained 7 bases not matched to a gene. CDR3 protein: CASSQTSGASGELFF. CDR3 nucleotides: TGTGCCAGCAGCCAAACTAGCGGGGCGTCCGGGGAGCTGTTTTTT.

This clonotype was detected only a few times. The rearrangement uses TRBV20-1 and TRBJ2-7; TRBD2 aligns across 10 bases. This CDR3 comprises 15 residues. Germline V gene sequence: CDR1 DFQATT, CDR2 SNEGSKA (reference sequence). The V gene end was trimmed by 0 bases and the J gene end by 7 bases; junction bases not matched to a gene: 9. CDR3 protein: CSARDPSGSLIEQYF. CDR3 DNA: TGCAGTGCTAGAGATCCTAGCGGGAGTCTCATTGAGCAGTACTTC.

This clonotype was recorded a few times. V usage is TRBV4-1 and J usage is TRBJ2-6; 7 nucleotides agree with TRBD1. Germline assignment: CDR1 MGHRA and CDR2 YSYEKL. V was clipped by 1 base and J by 1 base; unmatched bases: 7. The CDR3 length is 18 residues. The CDR3 nucleotides are TGCGCCAGCAGCCAAGGGGGACACAGGGGTTCTGGGGCCAACGTCCTGACTTTC. Amino acid sequence: CASSQGGHRGSGANVLTF.

This clonotype was recorded a few times. The CDR3 spells CASGLAGVGEQFF. The CDR3 bases are TGTGCCAGCGGACTAGCGGGAGTGGGTGAGCAGTTCTTC. The chain couples TRBV28 to TRBJ2-1; 13 bases are a match to TRBD2. Germline lookup yields CDR1 MDHEN and CDR2 SYDVKM. V lost 8 bases, J lost 9 bases, and 4 bases stayed unmatched. The CDR3 spans 13 residues. Filled out from reference TRBV28 and TRBJ2-1, the complete variable domain reads DVKVTQSSRYLVKRTGEKVFLECVQDMDHENMFWYRQDPGLGLRLIYFSYDVKMKEKGDIPEGYSVSREKKERFSLILESASTNQTSMYLCASGLAGVGEQFFGPGTRLTVL.

Many counts were recorded for this clonotype. V usage is TRBV20-1 and J usage is TRBJ2-3; 8 bases map to TRBD2. Unmatched junction bases numbered 5, after V lost 6 bases and J lost 0 bases. CDR3 size: 14 residues. Germline V gene data show CDR1 as DFQATT and CDR2 as SNEGSKA (reference sequence). The CDR3, as DNA: TGCAGTGCAGTGCCGGGAGGGAGCACAGATACGCAGTATTTT. Translated: CSAVPGGSTDTQYF.

The chain couples TRBV7-2 to TRBJ2-7; TRBD2 aligns across 8 bases. Germline CDR1 SGHTA, CDR2 FQGNSA. J lost 2 bases, V lost 3 bases, and 6 bases had no gene match. The CDR3 extends over 15 amino acids. CDR3 bases: TGTGCCAGCAGCTTCAGCGGGAGCCCCACCTACGAGCAGTACTTC. It yields the protein CASSFSGSPTYEQYF.

This clonotype was detected many times. The V call is TRBV4-1, the J call TRBJ1-2; D remains ambiguous. CDR3 length: 13 amino acids. Germline V gene lookup returns CDR1 MGHRA and CDR2 YSYEKL. Trimming removed 0 bases from V and 8 bases from J, with 10 bases in between. The CDR3 reads CASSQDFSVGYTF. Written as DNA, the CDR3 is TGCGCCAGCAGCCAAGATTTTTCCGTGGGCTACACCTTC.

This clonotype was found a few times. The gene calls are TRBV27 and TRBJ2-7, with 7 bases lining up with TRBD1. The CDR3 is 13 residues long. CDR1 is MNHEY and CDR2 is SMNVEV in the germline V gene (reference sequence). With 6 bases clipped from V and 3 bases from J, the junction kept 5 bases outside the gene matches. The CDR3 DNA reads TGTGCCAGCAGAACAGGGGACCTCTACGAGCAGTACTTC. It encodes CASRTGDLYEQYF.

This clonotype occurred many times. The rearrangement uses TRBV6-1 and TRBJ2-5; D possibly corresponds to TRBD1 (5 bases). The germline gives CDR1 MNHNS, CDR2 SASEGT. With 6 bases removed from V and 0 bases from J, the gap between germline ends came to 11 bases. This CDR3 is 14 amino acids long. This CDR3 reads CASRDNPYQETQYF. As DNA, the CDR3 is TGTGCCAGCAGGGACAACCCGTACCAAGAGACCCAGTACTTC.

This clonotype was counted ten times or more. The gene calls are TRBV14 and TRBJ2-7; D is perhaps TRBD2 (6 bases). Looked up from germline, CDR1 is SGHDN and CDR2 is FVKESK. V shed 2 bases and J shed 2 bases, with 10 bases lying between them. The CDR3 is made up of 14 amino acids. The CDR3 loop is CASSQWGTPYEQYF. The DNA for the CDR3 is TGTGCCAGCAGCCAATGGGGGACTCCCTACGAGCAGTACTTC.